This TCR beta chain comes out of a study of shared clonotypes between healthy human individuals. The CDR3 has 13 residues. Germline CDR1 and CDR2: SGHAT and FQNNGV. Trimming took off 5 bases at V and 3 bases at J, with 11 bases between the two ends. Sequenced by immunoSEQ multiplex PCR; TCRdb stores in-frame clones only, minus some. The repertoire consists of millions of clones, with 95% occurring once and the leading ten covering 0.1% to 0.15%. The TCR comes from a man aged 18-30 years in good health. The sequenced material came from naive CD4+ T cells sorted from blood. Subset specified: CD45RA+ positively selected. The genes are TRBV11-2 and TRBJ2-7; D perhaps matches TRBD1 (5 bases). DNA of the CDR3: TGTGCCAGCAGCCCTGACAGTTACTACGAGCAGTACTTC. This gives the protein CASSPDSYYEQYF.